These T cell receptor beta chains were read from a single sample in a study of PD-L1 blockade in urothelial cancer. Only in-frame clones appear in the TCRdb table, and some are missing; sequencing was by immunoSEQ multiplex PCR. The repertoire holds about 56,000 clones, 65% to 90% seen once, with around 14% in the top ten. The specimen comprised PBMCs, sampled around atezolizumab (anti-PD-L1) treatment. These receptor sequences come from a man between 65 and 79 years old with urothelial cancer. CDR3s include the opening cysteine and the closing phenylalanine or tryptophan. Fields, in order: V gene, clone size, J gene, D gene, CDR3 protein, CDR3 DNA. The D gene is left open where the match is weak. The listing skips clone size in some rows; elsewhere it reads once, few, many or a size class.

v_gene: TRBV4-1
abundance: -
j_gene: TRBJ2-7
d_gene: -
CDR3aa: CASSQPGRGLDEQYF
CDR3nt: TGCGCCAGCAGTCAACCGGGACGGGGACTTGACGAGCAGTACTTC

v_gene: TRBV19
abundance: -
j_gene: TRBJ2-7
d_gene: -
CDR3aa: CASSYDSIRGEQYF
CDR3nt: TGTGCCAGTAGTTATGACTCAATCCGGGGTGAGCAGTACTTC

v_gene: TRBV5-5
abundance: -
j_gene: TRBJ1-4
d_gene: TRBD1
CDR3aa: CASSLGLGQGLEKLFF
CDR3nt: TGTGCCAGCAGCTTGGGACTGGGACAGGGTCTCGAAAAACTGTTTTTT

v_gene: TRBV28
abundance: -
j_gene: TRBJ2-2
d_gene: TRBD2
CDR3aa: CASRAGTSGTGELFF
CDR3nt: TGTGCCAGCAGGGCAGGGACTAGCGGGACCGGGGAGCTGTTTTTT

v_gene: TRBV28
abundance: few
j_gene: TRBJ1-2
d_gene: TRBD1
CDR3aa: CASSLSTWGQGYGYTF
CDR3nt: TGTGCCAGCAGTTTAAGTACTTGGGGACAGGGCTATGGCTACACCTTC

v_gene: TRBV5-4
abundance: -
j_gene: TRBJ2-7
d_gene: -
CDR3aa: CASSLNREPYEQYF
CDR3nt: TGTGCCAGCAGCTTGAACAGAGAACCCTACGAGCAGTACTTC

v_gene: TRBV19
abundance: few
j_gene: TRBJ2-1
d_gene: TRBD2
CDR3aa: CASTPWTSGSNEQFF
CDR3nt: TGTGCCAGTACCCCGTGGACTAGCGGGAGTAATGAGCAGTTCTTC

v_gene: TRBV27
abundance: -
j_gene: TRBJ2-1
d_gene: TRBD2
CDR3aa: CASSSHREGPLPYNEQFF
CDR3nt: TGTGCCAGCAGTTCTCATCGGGAGGGACCATTGCCCTACAATGAGCAGTTCTTC

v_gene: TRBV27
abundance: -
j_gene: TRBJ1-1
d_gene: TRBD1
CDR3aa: CASSLDRGFVTEAFF
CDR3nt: TGTGCCAGCAGTTTGGACAGGGGGTTCGTCACTGAAGCTTTCTTT

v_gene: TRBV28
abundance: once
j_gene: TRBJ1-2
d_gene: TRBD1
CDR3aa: CASSRAGTGGDSGYGYTF
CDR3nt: TGTGCCAGCAGTCGTGCCGGGACAGGGGGCGATTCGGGCTATGGCTACACCTTC

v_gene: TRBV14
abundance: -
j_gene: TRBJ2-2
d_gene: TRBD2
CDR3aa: CASSQFRLAGDSAGELFF
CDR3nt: TGTGCCAGCAGCCAATTCCGCCTAGCGGGAGACAGCGCCGGGGAGCTGTTTTTT

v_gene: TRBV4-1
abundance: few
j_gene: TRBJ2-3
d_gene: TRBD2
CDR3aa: CASSQDSGRNLRVDTQYF
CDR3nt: TGCGCCAGCAGCCAAGATAGCGGGAGAAATTTAAGGGTAGATACGCAGTATTTT

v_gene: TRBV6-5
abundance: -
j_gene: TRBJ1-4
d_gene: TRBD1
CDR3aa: CASSYLGQGDEKLFF
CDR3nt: TGTGCCAGCAGTTACTTAGGACAGGGAGATGAAAAACTGTTTTTT

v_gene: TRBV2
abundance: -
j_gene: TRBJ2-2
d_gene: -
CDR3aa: CASSEGPTGELFF
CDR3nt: TGTGCCAGCAGTGAAGGTCCTACCGGGGAGCTGTTTTTT

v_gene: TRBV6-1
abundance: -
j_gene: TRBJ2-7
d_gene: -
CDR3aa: CASSEVPGLREEQYF
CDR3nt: TGTGCCAGCAGTGAAGTTCCGGGACTCCGAGAAGAGCAGTACTTC

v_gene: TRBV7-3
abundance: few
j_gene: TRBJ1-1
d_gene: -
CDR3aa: CASSAGLNTEAFF
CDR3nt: TGTGCCAGCAGCGCGGGTCTGAACACTGAAGCTTTCTTT

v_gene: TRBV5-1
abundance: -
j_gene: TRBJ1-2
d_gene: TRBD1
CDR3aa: CASSLSRRQGATF
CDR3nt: TGCGCCAGCAGCCTTTCCCGTCGACAGGGGGCCACCTTC

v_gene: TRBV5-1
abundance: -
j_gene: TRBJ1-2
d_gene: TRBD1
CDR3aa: CASSPDRTGNYGYTF
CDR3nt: TGCGCCAGCAGCCCGGATAGGACAGGGAACTATGGCTACACCTTC

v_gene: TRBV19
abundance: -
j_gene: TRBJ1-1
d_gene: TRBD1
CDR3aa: CASSIPGQTLEVAFF
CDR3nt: TGTGCCAGTAGTATACCGGGACAGACCCTCGAAGTGGCTTTCTTT

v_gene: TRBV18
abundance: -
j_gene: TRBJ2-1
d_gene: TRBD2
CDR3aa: CASSRTSGRASYNEQFF
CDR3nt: TGTGCCAGCTCGAGGACTAGCGGGAGGGCTTCCTACAATGAGCAGTTCTTC

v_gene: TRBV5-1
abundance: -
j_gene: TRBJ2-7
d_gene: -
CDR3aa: CASSRGLNGYEQYF
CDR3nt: TGCGCCAGCAGCCGGGGACTGAATGGGTACGAGCAGTACTTC

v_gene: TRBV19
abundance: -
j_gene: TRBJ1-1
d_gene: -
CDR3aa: CASAGMNTEAFF
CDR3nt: TGTGCCAGTGCGGGGATGAACACTGAAGCTTTCTTT

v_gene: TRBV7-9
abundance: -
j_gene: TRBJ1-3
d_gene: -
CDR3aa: CASSSLGGVSGNTIYF
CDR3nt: TGTGCCAGCAGCTCCCTGGGGGGGGTCTCTGGAAACACCATATATTTT